These 25 T cell receptor beta chains share one sample of origin, sequenced in a study of blood T cell repertoires in COVID-19 (dated by TCRdb to 2018 to 2021). Preparation of the library involved the immunoSEQ multiplex PCR assay. TCRdb provides this immuneACCESS table in a form limited to in-frame rearrangements. Some clones are lacking; in checked studies, under half of them reflect an unresolved V gene, and why the rest are absent is not known. The sample table shows 55,000 to 65,000 clones, and approximately 86% are seen once. The leading ten clones occupy around 4.8% of the sample. The sample was peripheral blood. The receptor source for this set is a man between 60 and 75 years old with acute or convalescent COVID-19.

DNA for the CDR3: TGTGCCAGTAGTATCAAGCTAGCGGGAGGATTCTCCTACGAGCAGTACTTC. Translated, it gives CASSIKLAGGFSYEQYF. The rearrangement uses TRBV19 and TRBJ2-7, with 11 bases lining up with TRBD2. The J segment lost 0 bases and the V segment lost 3 bases, leaving 7 bases of the junction unmatched. This CDR3 spans 17 amino acids. Per the germline V gene, CDR1 is LNHDA and CDR2 is SQIVND (reference sequence). Full variable domain (missing parts from reference TRBV19 and TRBJ2-7): DGGITQSPKYLFRKEGQNVTLSCEQNLNHDAMYWYRQDPGQGLRLIYYSQIVNDFQKGDIAEGYSVSREKKESFPLTVTSAQKNPTAFYLCASSIKLAGGFSYEQYFGPGTRLTVT.

This rearrangement joins TRBV5-8 to TRBJ2-6; TRBD1 is a possible D gene (6 bases). The CDR3 has 17 amino acids. Germline V gene sequence: CDR1 SGHTS, CDR2 YDEGEE. The germline V and J ends were trimmed by 1 base and 0 bases, with 11 bases remaining between them. Here the CDR3 DNA reads TGTGCCAGCAGCTTGAACTTGGACAGCTCTGGGGCCAACGTCCTGACTTTC. Amino acid sequence: CASSLNLDSSGANVLTF.

This clone was counted between two and nine times. This chain links TRBV11-2 with TRBJ2-7; tentatively, D is TRBD2 (5 bases). The germline CDR1 and CDR2 sequences are SGHAT and FQNNGV. This CDR3 contains 14 residues. Trimming removed 4 bases at V and 1 base at J, with 11 bases between. The CDR3 loop reads CASSSLTMSYEQYF. In DNA form, the CDR3 reads TGTGCCAGCAGCTCTCTGACTATGTCCTACGAGCAGTACTTC.

The rearrangement joins TRBV5-1 to TRBJ1-3; no reliable D call. V was cut by 3 bases and J by 3 bases, with 4 bases left in between. Germline V lookup: CDR1 SGHRS, CDR2 YFSETQ. The CDR3 is made up of 12 amino acids. This CDR3 is CASSSGGNTIYF. The DNA of the CDR3 is TGCGCCAGCAGCTCGGGTGGAAACACCATATATTTT. Using reference TRBV5-1 and TRBJ1-3 for the parts outside the CDR3, the full variable domain is KAGVTQTPRYLIKTRGQQVTLSCSPISGHRSVSWYQQTPGQGLQFLFEYFSETQRNKGNFPGRFSGRQFSNSRSEMNVSTLELGDSALYLCASSSGGNTIYFGEGSWLTVV.

The gene calls are TRBV10-3 and TRBJ1-4; D remains ambiguous. CDR1 ENHRY and CDR2 SYGVKD come from the germline V gene. This CDR3 spans 16 amino acids. V was pared by 5 bases and J by 8 bases, with 21 bases between. CDR3 region: CAISSSQTWRKEKLFF. The CDR3 DNA reads as TGTGCCATCAGTTCCTCCCAGACGTGGAGGAAGGAAAAACTGTTTTTT.

The CDR3 sequence is CASAGIIHGYTF. CDR3 coding DNA: TGTGCCAGTGCCGGGATTATTCATGGCTACACCTTC. The rearrangement links TRBV19 to TRBJ1-2; D gene uncertain. This CDR3 has 12 residues. The germline gives CDR1 LNHDA, CDR2 SQIVND (reference sequence). The germline V and J ends were trimmed by 8 bases and 6 bases, with 13 bases remaining between them.

The chain has TRBV7-8 and TRBJ2-1, with 11 bases identical to TRBD2. Germline V gives CDR1 SGHVS, CDR2 FQNEAQ. V shed 4 bases, J shed 8 bases, and the junction held 7 bases outside the gene matches. The CDR3 has 15 residues. The CDR3 nucleotides read TGTGCCAGCAGCTGGCTAGCGGGAGGTTTCGATGAGCAGTTCTTC. This encodes CASSWLAGGFDEQFF.

For the CDR3, the DNA is TGTGCCAGCAGCTTAGTAGTGGGCAGGGGCACTGGGGCCAACGTCCTGACTTTC. Its protein is CASSLVVGRGTGANVLTF. The chain employs TRBV7-8 and TRBJ2-6, with D possibly matching TRBD1 (6 bases). With 1 base removed from V and 2 bases from J, the gap between germline ends came to 15 bases. This CDR3 region has 18 residues. Germline V CDR1 and CDR2: SGHVS, FQNEAQ. Full variable domain (outside the CDR3, taken from reference TRBV7-8 and TRBJ2-6): GAGVSQSPRYKVAKRGQDVALRCDPISGHVSLFWYQQALGQGPEFLTYFQNEAQLDKSGLPSDRFFAERPEGSVSTLKIQRTQQEDSAVYLCASSLVVGRGTGANVLTFGAGSRLTVL.

This clone was detected once. V usage is TRBV5-1 and J usage is TRBJ1-1; D remains unclear. Deletions cut 6 bases from V and 4 bases from J, with 7 bases between. The length of the CDR3 is 11 residues. The germline V gene has CDR1 SGHRS and CDR2 YFSETQ. CDR3 protein: CASTAGTEAFF. The CDR3 DNA reads as TGCGCCAGCACCGCGGGCACTGAAGCTTTCTTT.

This chain joins TRBV5-1 and TRBJ2-2; D is unresolved. The CDR3 runs to 14 residues. In germline, CDR1 is SGHRS, CDR2 YFSETQ. The V and J ends lost 4 bases and 6 bases respectively, with 13 bases between them. CDR3 in DNA: TGCGCCAGCAGCCCCGGTCCCGATCCCGGGGAGCTGTTTTTT. It encodes CASSPGPDPGELFF.

The gene calls are TRBV3-1 (or the pseudogene TRBV3-2) and TRBJ2-1; TRBD2 matches at 10 bases. With 7 bases clipped from V and 3 bases from J, the junction kept 9 bases outside the gene matches. CDR3 length: 16 residues. Germline CDR1 reads LGHDT; CDR2 reads YNNKEL (reference sequence). DNA of the CDR3: TGTGCCAGCACCTCCTCCGGGACTAGCGACTACAATGAGCAGTTCTTC. Translating gives CASTSSGTSDYNEQFF.

This rearrangement joins TRBV11-3 to TRBJ1-3; 7 bases map to TRBD1. The germline V gene encodes CDR1 SGHNT and CDR2 YENEEA. The CDR3 spans 20 residues. V trimming: 0 bases; J trimming: 4 bases; junction bases outside the gene matches: 18. CDR3 DNA sequence: TGTGCCAGCAGCTTAGACTGGACAGGCCACAATGGGTTCTGGGGAAACACCATATATTTT. Translation gives CASSLDWTGHNGFWGNTIYF.

The chain joins TRBV29-1 to TRBJ2-7; 12 bases are a match to TRBD2. In germline, CDR1 is SQVTM, CDR2 ANQGSEA. The CDR3 totals 13 residues. V was pared by 5 bases and J by 4 bases, with 3 bases of the junction left unmatched. The CDR3: CSVPGLAGYEQYF. In DNA form, the CDR3 reads TGCAGCGTTCCGGGACTAGCGGGTTACGAGCAGTACTTC.

This clone was detected a few times. The chain employs TRBV2 and TRBJ2-7; TRBD2 agrees at 9 bases. Germline V gene data show CDR1 as SNHLY and CDR2 as FYNNEI. V shed 1 base, J shed 2 bases, and the junction held 3 bases outside the gene matches. The CDR3 runs 15 residues. The CDR3 loop is CASSEVAGVTYEQYF. As DNA, the CDR3 is TGTGCCAGCAGTGAAGTAGCGGGAGTAACCTACGAGCAGTACTTC.

The chain couples TRBV5-1 to TRBJ2-7; 14 bases agree with TRBD2. CDR3 length equals 18 residues. The V and J ends lost 0 bases and 5 bases, in that order; junction bases with no gene match: 10. The germline V gene encodes CDR1 SGHRS and CDR2 YFSETQ. CDR3 bases: TGCGCCAGCAGCTTGGCCGGGACTAGCGGGAGTCTTTCCAACGAGCAGTACTTC. This codes for CASSLAGTSGSLSNEQYF.

V is TRBV7-9 and J is TRBJ1-3; D is unresolved. Germline V lookup: CDR1 SEHNR, CDR2 FQNEAQ (reference sequence). V was clipped by 3 bases and J by 8 bases, with 8 bases between them. The CDR3 consists of 12 residues. The CDR3 loop reads CASSFGVDTIYF. DNA of the CDR3: TGTGCCAGCAGCTTCGGGGTAGACACCATATATTTT.

The chain links TRBV28 to TRBJ2-7; 9 bases are shared with TRBD2. The trim removed 3 bases at V and 6 bases at J, leaving 12 bases unmatched. The CDR3 consists of 16 residues. Germline lookup yields CDR1 MDHEN and CDR2 SYDVKM. The CDR3 reads CASSFAGGGRLSEQYF. CDR3 DNA sequence: TGTGCCAGCAGTTTTGCGGGGGGGGGCCGCTTAAGCGAGCAGTACTTC. The full variable domain, in which reference TRBV28 and TRBJ2-7 provide the parts outside the CDR3, is DVKVTQSSRYLVKRTGEKVFLECVQDMDHENMFWYRQDPGLGLRLIYFSYDVKMKEKGDIPEGYSVSREKKERFSLILESASTNQTSMYLCASSFAGGGRLSEQYFGPGTRLTVT.

V usage is TRBV6-1 and J usage is TRBJ2-1; TRBD1 aligns across 8 bases. CDR3 length: 12 amino acids. Germline-derived CDR1 and CDR2 are MNHNS and SASEGT. The junction had 0 bases not matched to a gene; V was cut back by 2 bases and J by 9 bases. Here the CDR3 reads CASSETGGEQFF. The CDR3 DNA sequence: TGTGCCAGCAGTGAAACAGGGGGTGAGCAGTTCTTC.

CDR3 bases: TGTGCCAGCTCACCACTGGGACAGGGGAACTATGGCTACACCTTC. It encodes CASSPLGQGNYGYTF. The J gene is TRBJ1-2, the V gene TRBV18, with 10 nucleotides matching TRBD1. Germline V gene data show CDR1 as KGHSH and CDR2 as LQKENI. The CDR3 contains 15 residues. V shed 1 base, J shed 2 bases, and the junction held 1 base outside the gene matches.

The gene calls are TRBV7-3 and TRBJ2-7, with a possible D match to TRBD1 (8 bases). V shed 5 bases and J shed 6 bases, with 14 bases lying between them. CDR1 SGHTA and CDR2 FQGTGA come from the germline V gene. This CDR3 is 13 amino acids long. The CDR3 DNA reads as TGTGCCAGCAGCCAGGGGGCGGGGGTCGAGCAGTACTTC. It encodes CASSQGAGVEQYF. The variable domain in full, with the rest retrieved from reference TRBV7-3 and TRBJ2-7, is GAGVSQTPSNKVTEKGKYVELRCDPISGHTALYWYRQSLGQGPEFLIYFQGTGAADDSGLPNDRFFAVRPEGSVSTLKIQRTERGDSAVYLCASSQGAGVEQYFGPGTRLTVT.

The genes are TRBV18 and TRBJ1-1; possibly TRBD1 for D (6 bases). Germline-derived CDR1 and CDR2 are KGHSH and LQKENI. CDR3 length: 16 residues. Trimming removed 10 bases at V and 1 base at J, with 22 bases between. The CDR3 DNA sequence: TGTGCCAACTCGCTGACCTCGGACAGAGAGAACACTGAAGCTTTCTTT. This translates into CANSLTSDRENTEAFF.

Concerning this clone itself: Mismatch with germline at one junction end may stem from a read error. The rearrangement joins TRBV7-7 to TRBJ2-5, with TRBD2 identical over 13 bases. In germline, CDR1 is SSHAT, CDR2 FNYEAQ (reference sequence). This CDR3 spans 14 amino acids. The CDR3 DNA reads as TGTGCTAGCAGCCCGGGACTAGCGGGGGAGACCCAGTACTTC. Protein: CASSPGLAGETQYF.

The chain joins TRBV19 to TRBJ1-5; possibly TRBD1 for D (5 bases). CDR3 length: 14 residues. CDR1 is LNHDA, CDR2 SQIVND, per germline (reference sequence). The V end was cut by 9 bases, the J end by 1 base, with 13 bases between. CDR3 residues: CASRQIGSNQPQHF. Here the CDR3 DNA reads TGTGCCAGCAGACAGATAGGGAGCAATCAGCCCCAGCATTTT.

This chain uses TRBV6-5 with TRBJ1-2; 8 bases fit TRBD1. Germline CDR1 reads MNHEY; CDR2 reads SVGAGI. V lost 6 bases and J lost 3; bases outside the gene matches: 3. CDR3 length: 13 amino acids. CDR3 nucleotides: TGTGCCAGCAGGACAGGGGAGGACTATGGCTACACCTTC. Protein product: CASRTGEDYGYTF.

Worth noting for this clone: Other nucleotide sequences in the sample specify the same CDR3. V and J are TRBV18 and TRBJ2-7; TRBD1 matches at 8 bases. Trimming cost V 3 bases and J 1 base; bases outside gene matches: 2. In germline, CDR1 is KGHSH, CDR2 LQKENI. CDR3 length equals 14 residues. The CDR3 region has the DNA TGTGCCAGCTCACCTGGGACAGGATCCTACGAGCAGTACTTC. It codes for CASSPGTGSYEQYF.